This TCR beta chain emerged from a study of T cells after yellow fever vaccination. This clonotype was seen ten or more times. Synthesis of TCR cDNA relied on 5'RACE template switching, which attached a universal primer site and UMIs. TCRdb re-called the 5' RACE reads with MiXCR, one entry per CDR3 protein. Seen here are 120,000 or so distinct CDR3 sequences, around 15% observed once, and the top ten hold more than 40%. Per the germline V gene, CDR1 is SGDLS and CDR2 is YYNGEE. The CDR3 consists of 13 residues. The V and J ends lost 0 bases and 2 bases respectively, with 4 bases between them. Sequenced here: CD8+ T cells sorted from PBMCs, sampled 5 days after the yellow fever booster vaccination. V gene TRBV9 combines with J gene TRBJ2-3; unclear D gene. The TCR comes from a man between 18 and 29 years old who received the YFV17D yellow fever vaccine. The CDR3 DNA follows: TGTGCCAGCAGCGTAGGATTCACAGATACGCAGTATTTT. Translation: CASSVGFTDTQYF.